The TCR beta chain described here comes from a study of high-grade serous ovarian cancer treatment subgroups. The tumor samples were collected prior to definitive surgery or chemotherapy. Germline V CDR1 and CDR2: SEHNR, FQNEAQ (reference sequence). The V end lost 8 bases, the J end lost 2 bases, and 14 bases lay between the germline ends. This CDR3 region has 14 residues. Profiled with immunoSEQ multiplex PCR; TCRdb holds only in-frame clones, not every one. The repertoire has 9,500 to 15,000 clones, over 75% of them found once; the top ten carry approximately 3%. The sequenced sample consisted of tumor tissue. This sequence joins TRBV7-9 and TRBJ2-3; the D call may be TRBD1 or TRBD2 (6 bases each). This sequence was found in a human donor with high-grade serous ovarian cancer. The CDR3 DNA reads as TGTGCCAGCGCTCGGGGGCTCATCACAGATACGCAGTATTTT. Translating it yields CASARGLITDTQYF.